This T cell receptor beta chain was recovered during a study of human T cells and chemical hapten exposure. Study-wide results and limits: The study found that PT1 expanded TCR counts correlated positively with patch test score.

This sample's time point: pre-sensitization, week 0. The treatment here: therapeutic diphenylcyclopropenone sensitization with weekly scalp DPC. V lost 4 bases to trimming and J lost 4 bases; unmatched junction nucleotides: 8. The CDR3 runs to 17 residues. Per the germline V gene, CDR1 is SGDLS and CDR2 is YYNGEE. Concerning this clonotype: Antigen: not known.

The library tagged each cDNA molecule with unique molecular identifiers. TCRdb itself ran the RACE reads through MiXCR, one entry per CDR3 protein. The sample carries around 56,000 distinct CDR3 sequences, roughly 9.8% recorded once. Sequencing was performed on whole blood, taken in connection with sensitization to the hapten diphenylcyclopropenone (DPC). This chain uses TRBV9 with TRBJ2-1, with 13 nucleotides matching TRBD2. The TCR sequence derives from a middle-aged man with alopecia areata. Some clones in this sample may be carry-over from other donors' samples. CDR3 residues: CASSPTGLAGSYNEQFF. DNA of the CDR3: TGTGCCAGCAGCCCTACGGGACTAGCGGGGTCTTACAATGAGCAGTTCTTC.